This TCR beta chain stems from a study of Graves' ophthalmopathy and Graves' hyperthyroidism. This clonotype was detected only a few times. Its antigen remains unidentified. Beta-chain TCR CDR3 regions were amplified from RNA transcripts. The first round was an RT-PCR with HTBI primers, and the second round was a multiplex PCR. One entry per CDR3 protein results from TCRdb running MiXCR on the multiplex PCR reads. Among over a million distinct CDR3 sequences, 36% were seen once, and the ten largest hold over 8.5%. The study, taken as a whole, reports: Blood was where most expanded thyroid clonotypes above 0.001 frequency also turned up. Built on 13 signatures, a model told ophthalmopathy apart from stable hyperthyroidism with almost 90% sensitivity and 75% to 82% specificity. This model predicted ophthalmopathy progression (sensitivity approximately 68%, specificity 72.22%).

Orbital computed tomography, thyroid ultrasound, TRAb, serum thyroxine and clinical symptoms formed the basis of diagnosis. Germline CDR1 reads SGHDN; CDR2 reads FVKESK. The CDR3 consists of 14 residues. The rearrangement joins TRBV14 to TRBJ1-1, with TRBD1 matching 8 bases. The specimen was peripheral blood or thyroid tissue (not recorded which). The receptor's source is an adult man with Graves' hyperthyroidism. DNA of the CDR3: TGTGCAAACGGGGACAGGCGCGTAAGGACTGAAGCTTTCTTT. Translation: CANGDRRVRTEAFF.